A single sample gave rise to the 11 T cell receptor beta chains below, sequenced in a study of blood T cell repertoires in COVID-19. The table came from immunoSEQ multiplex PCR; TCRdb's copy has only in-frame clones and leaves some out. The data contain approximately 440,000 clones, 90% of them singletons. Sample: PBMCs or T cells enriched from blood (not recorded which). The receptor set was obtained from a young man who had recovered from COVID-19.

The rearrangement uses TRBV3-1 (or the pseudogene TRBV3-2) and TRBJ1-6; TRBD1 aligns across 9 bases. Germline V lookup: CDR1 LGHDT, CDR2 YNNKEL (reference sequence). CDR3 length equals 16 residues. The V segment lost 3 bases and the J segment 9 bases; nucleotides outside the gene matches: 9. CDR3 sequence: CASSHPGTGRISPLHF. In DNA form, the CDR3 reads TGTGCCAGCAGCCACCCCGGGACAGGGAGGATTTCACCCCTCCACTTT.

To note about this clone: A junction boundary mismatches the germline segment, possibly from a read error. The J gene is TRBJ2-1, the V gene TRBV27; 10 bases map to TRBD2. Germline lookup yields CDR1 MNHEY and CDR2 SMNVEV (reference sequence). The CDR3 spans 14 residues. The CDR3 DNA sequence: TGTGCCAGCAGTGAAGGGCTAGCGGGAGTAGAGCCGTTCTTC. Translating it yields CASSEGLAGVEPFF.

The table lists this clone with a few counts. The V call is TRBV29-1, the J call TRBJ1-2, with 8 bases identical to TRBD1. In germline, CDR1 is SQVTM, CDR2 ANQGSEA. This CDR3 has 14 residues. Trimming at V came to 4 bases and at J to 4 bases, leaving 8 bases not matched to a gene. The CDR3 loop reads CSVGQSTGGYGYTF. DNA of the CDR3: TGCAGCGTTGGACAATCTACAGGGGGCTATGGCTACACCTTC.

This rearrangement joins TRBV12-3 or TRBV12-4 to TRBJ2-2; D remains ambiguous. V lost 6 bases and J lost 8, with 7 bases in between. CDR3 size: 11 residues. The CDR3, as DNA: TGTGCCAGCAGCAGGTCTGGGGAGCTGTTTTTT. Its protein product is CASSRSGELFF.

The CDR3 bases are TGTGCCAGCAGTTCGGACTCCTGGGACTATGGCTACACCTTC. Protein: CASSSDSWDYGYTF. This chain joins TRBV5-5 and TRBJ1-2; no firm D call. CDR1 and CDR2 (germline): SGHKS, YYEKEE (reference sequence). The CDR3 contains 14 residues. V lost 5 bases, J lost 3 bases, and 14 bases lay in between.

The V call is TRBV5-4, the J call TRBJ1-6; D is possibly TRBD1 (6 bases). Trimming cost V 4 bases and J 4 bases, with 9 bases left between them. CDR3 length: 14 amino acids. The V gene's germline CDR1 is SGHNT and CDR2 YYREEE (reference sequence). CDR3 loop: CASSPGQYNSPLHF. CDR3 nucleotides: TGTGCCAGCAGCCCCGGACAGTATAATTCACCCCTCCACTTT. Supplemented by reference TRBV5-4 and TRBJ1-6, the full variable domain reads ETGVTQSPTHLIKTRGQQVTLRCSSQSGHNTVSWYQQALGQGPQFIFQYYREEENGRGNFPPRFSGLQFPNYSSELNVNALELDDSALYLCASSPGQYNSPLHFGNGTRLTVT.

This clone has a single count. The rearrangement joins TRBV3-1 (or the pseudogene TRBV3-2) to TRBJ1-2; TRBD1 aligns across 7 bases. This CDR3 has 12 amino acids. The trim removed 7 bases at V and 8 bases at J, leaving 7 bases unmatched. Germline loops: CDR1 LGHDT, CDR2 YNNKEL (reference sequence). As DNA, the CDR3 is TGTGCCAGCACCGTGACAGGGTCCGGCTACACCTTC. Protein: CASTVTGSGYTF.

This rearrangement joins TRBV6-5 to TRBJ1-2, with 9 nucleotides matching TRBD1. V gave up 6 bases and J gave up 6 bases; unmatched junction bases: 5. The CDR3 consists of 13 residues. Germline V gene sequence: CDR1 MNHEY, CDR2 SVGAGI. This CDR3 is CASSGDRAHGYTF. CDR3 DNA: TGTGCCAGCAGCGGGGACAGGGCCCATGGCTACACCTTC.

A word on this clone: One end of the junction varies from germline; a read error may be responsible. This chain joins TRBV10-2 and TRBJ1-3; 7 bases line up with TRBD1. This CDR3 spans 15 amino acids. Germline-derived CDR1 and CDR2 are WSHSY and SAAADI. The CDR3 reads CASGDRTGTGNTIYF. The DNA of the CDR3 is TGCGCCAGCGGTGATCGGACAGGTACTGGAAACACCATATATTTT.

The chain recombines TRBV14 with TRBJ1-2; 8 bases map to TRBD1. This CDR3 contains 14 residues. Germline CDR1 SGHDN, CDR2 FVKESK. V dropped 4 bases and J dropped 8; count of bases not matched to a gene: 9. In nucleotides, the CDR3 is TGTGCCAGCAGCCGTACAGGGGGTCGGGACGGCTACACCTTC. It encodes CASSRTGGRDGYTF. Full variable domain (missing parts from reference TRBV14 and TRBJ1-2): EAGVTQFPSHSVIEKGQTVTLRCDPISGHDNLYWYRRVMGKEIKFLLHFVKESKQDESGMPNNRFLAERTGGTYSTLKVQPAELEDSGVYFCASSRTGGRDGYTFGSGTRLTVV.

The CDR3 coding sequence is TGTGCCACCAGTGATTTGCAAGGCGGTACGCAGTATTTT. Translating gives CATSDLQGGTQYF. This chain joins TRBV24-1 and TRBJ2-3, with D unclear. V lost 0 bases, J lost 8 bases, and 8 bases lay in between. The germline V gene encodes CDR1 KGHDR and CDR2 SFDVKD. The CDR3 is 13 amino acids.